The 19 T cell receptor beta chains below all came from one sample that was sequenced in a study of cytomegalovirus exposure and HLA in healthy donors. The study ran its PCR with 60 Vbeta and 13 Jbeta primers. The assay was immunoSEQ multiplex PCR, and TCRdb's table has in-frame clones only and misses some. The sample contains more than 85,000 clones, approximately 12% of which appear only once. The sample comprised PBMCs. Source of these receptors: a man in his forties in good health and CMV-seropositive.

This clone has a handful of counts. The chain's CDR3 is CASSQRQGAREETQYF. Written as DNA, the CDR3 is TGCGCCAGCAGCCAGAGACAGGGGGCGCGGGAGGAGACCCAGTACTTC. This sequence joins TRBV5-1 and TRBJ2-5; the match to TRBD1 covers 10 bases. The CDR3 runs to 16 residues. The junction had 11 bases not matched to a gene; V was cut back by 4 bases and J by 5 bases. Germline V gene lookup returns CDR1 SGHRS and CDR2 YFSETQ. The full variable domain, with the rest looked up from reference TRBV5-1 and TRBJ2-5, is KAGVTQTPRYLIKTRGQQVTLSCSPISGHRSVSWYQQTPGQGLQFLFEYFSETQRNKGNFPGRFSGRQFSNSRSEMNVSTLELGDSALYLCASSQRQGAREETQYFGPGTRLLVL.

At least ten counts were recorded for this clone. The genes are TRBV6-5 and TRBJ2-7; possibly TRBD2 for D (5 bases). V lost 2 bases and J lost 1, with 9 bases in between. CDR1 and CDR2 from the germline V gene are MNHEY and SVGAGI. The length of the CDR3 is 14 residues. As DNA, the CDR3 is TGTGCCAGCAGTTACGAGGGAGAGTCCTACGAGCAGTACTTC. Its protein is CASSYEGESYEQYF.

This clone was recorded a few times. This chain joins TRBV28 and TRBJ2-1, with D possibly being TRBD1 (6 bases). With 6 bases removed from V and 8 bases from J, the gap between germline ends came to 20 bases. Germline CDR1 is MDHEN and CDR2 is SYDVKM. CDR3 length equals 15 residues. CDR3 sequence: CASSILKGGIDEQFF. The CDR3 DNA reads TGTGCCAGCAGCATTTTAAAAGGGGGAATCGATGAGCAGTTCTTC.

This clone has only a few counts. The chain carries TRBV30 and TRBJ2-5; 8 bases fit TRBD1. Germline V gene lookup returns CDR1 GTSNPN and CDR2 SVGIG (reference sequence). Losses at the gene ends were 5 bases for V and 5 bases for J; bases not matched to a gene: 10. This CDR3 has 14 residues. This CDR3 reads CAWEPVDREETQYF. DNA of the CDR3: TGTGCCTGGGAGCCCGTGGACAGGGAGGAGACCCAGTACTTC.

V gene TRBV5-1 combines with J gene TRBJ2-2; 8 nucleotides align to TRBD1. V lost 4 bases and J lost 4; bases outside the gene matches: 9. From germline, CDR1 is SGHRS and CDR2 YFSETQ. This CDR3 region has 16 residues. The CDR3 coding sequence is TGCGCCAGCAGCATCGGACAGGGCGTCGGCACCGGGGAGCTGTTTTTT. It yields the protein CASSIGQGVGTGELFF.

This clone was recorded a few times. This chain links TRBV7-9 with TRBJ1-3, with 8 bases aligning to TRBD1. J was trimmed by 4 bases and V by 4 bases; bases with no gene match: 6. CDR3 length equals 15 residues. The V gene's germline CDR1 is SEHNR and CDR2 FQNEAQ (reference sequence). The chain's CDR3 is CASSSLRGRGNTIYF. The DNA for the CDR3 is TGTGCCAGCAGCTCCCTCAGGGGGCGAGGAAACACCATATATTTT. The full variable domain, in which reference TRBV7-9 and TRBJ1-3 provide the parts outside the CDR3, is DTGVSQNPRHKITKRGQNVTFRCDPISEHNRLYWYRQTLGQGPEFLTYFQNEAQLEKSRLLSDRFSAERPKGSFSTLEIQRTEQGDSAMYLCASSSLRGRGNTIYFGEGSWLTVV.

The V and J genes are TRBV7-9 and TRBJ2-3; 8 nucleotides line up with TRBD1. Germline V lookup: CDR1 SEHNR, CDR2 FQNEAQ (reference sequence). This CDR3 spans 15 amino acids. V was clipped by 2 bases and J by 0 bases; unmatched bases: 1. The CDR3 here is CASSLYRGSTDTQYF. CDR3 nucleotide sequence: TGTGCCAGCAGCTTATACAGGGGGAGCACAGATACGCAGTATTTT.

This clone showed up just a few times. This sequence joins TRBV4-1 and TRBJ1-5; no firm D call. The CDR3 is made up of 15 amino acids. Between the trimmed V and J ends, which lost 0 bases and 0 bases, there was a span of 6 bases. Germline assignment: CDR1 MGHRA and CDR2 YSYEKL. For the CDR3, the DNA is TGCGCCAGCAGCCAAGATTCCCATAGCAATCAGCCCCAGCATTTT. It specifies CASSQDSHSNQPQHF.

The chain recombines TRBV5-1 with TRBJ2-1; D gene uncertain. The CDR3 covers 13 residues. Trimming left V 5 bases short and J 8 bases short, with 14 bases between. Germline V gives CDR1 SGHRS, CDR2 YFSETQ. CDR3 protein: CASRGGQRDEQFF. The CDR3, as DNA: TGCGCCAGCAGAGGTGGCCAGCGCGATGAGCAGTTCTTC.

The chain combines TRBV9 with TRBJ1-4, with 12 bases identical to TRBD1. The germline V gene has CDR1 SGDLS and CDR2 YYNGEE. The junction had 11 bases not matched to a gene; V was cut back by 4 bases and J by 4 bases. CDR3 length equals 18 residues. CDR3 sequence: CASSRRPGQGAFNEKLFF. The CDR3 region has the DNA TGTGCCAGCAGCAGACGCCCGGGACAGGGGGCGTTTAATGAAAAACTGTTTTTT.

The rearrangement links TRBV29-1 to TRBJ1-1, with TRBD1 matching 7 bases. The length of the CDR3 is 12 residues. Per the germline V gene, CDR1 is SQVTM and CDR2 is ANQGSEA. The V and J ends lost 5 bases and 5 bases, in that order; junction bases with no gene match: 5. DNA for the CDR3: TGCAGCGTTCAGACAGGGAGGACTGAAGCTTTCTTT. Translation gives CSVQTGRTEAFF.

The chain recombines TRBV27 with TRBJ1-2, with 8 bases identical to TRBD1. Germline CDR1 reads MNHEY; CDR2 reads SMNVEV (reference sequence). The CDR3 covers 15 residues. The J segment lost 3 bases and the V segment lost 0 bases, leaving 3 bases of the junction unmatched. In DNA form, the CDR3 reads TGTGCCAGCAGTTTATCATGGGGACAGGACTATGGCTACACCTTC. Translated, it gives CASSLSWGQDYGYTF.

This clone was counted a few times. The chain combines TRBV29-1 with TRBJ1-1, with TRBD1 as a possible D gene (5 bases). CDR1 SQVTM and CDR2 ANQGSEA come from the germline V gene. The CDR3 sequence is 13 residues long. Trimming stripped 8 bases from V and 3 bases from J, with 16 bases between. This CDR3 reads CSTLRWGDTEAFF. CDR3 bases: TGCAGCACCCTCAGGTGGGGGGACACTGAAGCTTTCTTT.

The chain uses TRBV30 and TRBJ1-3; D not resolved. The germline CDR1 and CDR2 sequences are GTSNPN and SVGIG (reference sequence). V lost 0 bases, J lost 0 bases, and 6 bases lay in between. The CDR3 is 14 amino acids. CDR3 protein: CAWSVHSSGNTIYF. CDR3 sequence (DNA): TGTGCCTGGAGTGTACACAGCTCTGGAAACACCATATATTTT.

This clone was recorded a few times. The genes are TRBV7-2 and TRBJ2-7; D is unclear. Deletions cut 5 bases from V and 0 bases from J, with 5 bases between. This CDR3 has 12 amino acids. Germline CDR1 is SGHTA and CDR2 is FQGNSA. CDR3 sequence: CASSRSSYEQYF. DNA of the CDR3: TGTGCCAGCAGCCGGAGCTCCTACGAGCAGTACTTC.

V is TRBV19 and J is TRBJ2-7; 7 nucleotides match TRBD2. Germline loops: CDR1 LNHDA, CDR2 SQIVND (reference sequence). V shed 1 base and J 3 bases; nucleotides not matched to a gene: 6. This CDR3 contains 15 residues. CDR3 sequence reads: CASSIVAGENYEQYF. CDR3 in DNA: TGTGCCAGTAGTATAGTCGCGGGAGAGAACTACGAGCAGTACTTC.

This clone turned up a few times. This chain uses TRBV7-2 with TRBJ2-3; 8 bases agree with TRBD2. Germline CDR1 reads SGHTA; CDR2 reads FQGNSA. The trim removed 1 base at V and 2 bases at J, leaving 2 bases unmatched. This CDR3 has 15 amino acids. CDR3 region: CASSLDGRDTDTQYF. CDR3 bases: TGTGCCAGCAGCTTAGACGGGAGGGACACAGATACGCAGTATTTT.

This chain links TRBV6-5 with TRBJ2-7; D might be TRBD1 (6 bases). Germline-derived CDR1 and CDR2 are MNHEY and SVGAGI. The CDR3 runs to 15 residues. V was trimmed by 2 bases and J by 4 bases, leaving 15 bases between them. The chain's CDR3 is CASSYGSQGKYEQYF. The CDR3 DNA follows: TGTGCCAGCAGTTACGGGTCCCAGGGGAAATACGAGCAGTACTTC.

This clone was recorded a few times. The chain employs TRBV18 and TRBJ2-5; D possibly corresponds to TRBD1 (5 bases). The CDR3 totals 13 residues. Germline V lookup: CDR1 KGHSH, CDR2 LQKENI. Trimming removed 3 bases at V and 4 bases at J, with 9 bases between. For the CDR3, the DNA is TGTGCCAGCTCACCGGGTCAGGGAGAGACCCAGTACTTC. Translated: CASSPGQGETQYF. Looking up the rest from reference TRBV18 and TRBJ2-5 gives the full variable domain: NAGVMQNPRHLVRRRGQEARLRCSPMKGHSHVYWYRQLPEEGLKFMVYLQKENIIDESGMPKERFSAEFPKEGPSILRIQQVVRGDSAAYFCASSPGQGETQYFGPGTRLLVL.